Detailed here is one T cell receptor beta chain. The antigen remains unidentified. The record originates from a study of T cell responses to AZD1222 COVID-19 vaccine. Clones were sequenced by immunoSEQ multiplex PCR, and TCRdb holds only the in-frame ones, with some missing. The sample comprises around 100,000 clones, 87% of which are singletons, and less than 2.5% rests with the top ten. The study's findings and limits: Researchers took repertoire samples only after the peak T cell response had come. Regions 160-218 and 743-854 held dominance among vaccine-associated CD4 TCRs, which spanned spike. White British people made up most donors, females outnumbered males, and clonal diversity was possibly underestimated.

The germline V gene has CDR1 SEHNR and CDR2 FQNEAQ (reference sequence). V gave up 5 bases and J gave up 6 bases; unmatched junction bases: 6. The CDR3 loop spans 16 amino acids. V usage is TRBV7-9 and J usage is TRBJ2-2; 13 bases align to TRBD2. Sequencing was performed on peripheral blood, taken 28 days after the second AZD1222 dose. The source of this sequence is an adult who received the AZD1222 COVID-19 vaccine. DNA for the CDR3: TGTGCCAGCAGCCAACGACTAGCGGGAGGTCCCGGGGAGCTGTTTTTT. Translation: CASSQRLAGGPGELFF.